This T cell receptor (beta chain) came from a study of stem cell transplantation in POMP-related autoinflammatory disease. Study-wide context: Pre-transplant patients had naive-skewed CD4+ T cells and few CD8+ T cells. Study findings and constraints: In patients with PRAID, every analyzed T-cell subset tended to show lower diversity and higher clonality. Patients with PRAID showed a restricted number of unique TRB V-J gene pairings.

With respect to this clone: What it binds is unknown.

Clones were read by immunoSEQ multiplex PCR, and TCRdb kept only the in-frame ones, dropping some. The table lists around 9,000 clones, roughly nine tenths of them singletons. V was cut by 7 bases and J by 2 bases, with 9 bases left in between. The CDR3 has 12 residues. Germline V gene data show CDR1 as LNHDA and CDR2 as SQIVND (reference sequence). PRAID featured immunodeficiency plus autoinflammation. The receptor was derived from a human donor with POMP-related autoinflammation and immune dysregulation (PRAID). Material: CD8+ T cells from PBMCs, obtained before stem cell transplantation. The gene calls are TRBV19 and TRBJ2-7; possibly TRBD1 for D (5 bases). The CDR3 DNA reads TGTGCCAGTAATCCGGACACCTACGAGCAGTACTTC. Translating gives CASNPDTYEQYF.